The rows below give T cell receptor beta chains drawn from one sample of a study of T cell responses to AZD1222 COVID-19 vaccine. The assay was immunoSEQ multiplex PCR, and TCRdb's table has in-frame clones only and misses some. The table has about 130,000 clones, more than 85% seen once. The input for sequencing was peripheral blood, taken on day 0 of AZD1222 vaccination. The receptor set was obtained from an adult in good health. CDR3s include the opening cysteine and the closing phenylalanine or tryptophan. The order of the fields is V gene, D gene, J gene, clone size, CDR3 protein, CDR3 DNA. D genes are given only for firm matches. Where a row states a size, it is once, few, many or the class of an expanded clone; other rows omit it.

V gene: TRBV6-5; D gene: .; J gene: TRBJ1-3; clone size: .; CDR3 protein: CASISSGNTIYF; CDR3 DNA: TGTGCCAGTATCAGCTCTGGAAACACCATATATTTT
V gene: TRBV11-2; D gene: .; J gene: TRBJ2-7; clone size: .; CDR3 protein: CASSRPGGRWEQYF; CDR3 DNA: TGTGCCAGCAGCCGCCCAGGGGGGAGGTGGGAGCAGTACTTC
V gene: TRBV3-1/TRBV3-2; D gene: TRBD1; J gene: TRBJ1-2; clone size: .; CDR3 protein: CASSQVRDSVYGYTF; CDR3 DNA: TGTGCCAGCAGCCAAGTCCGGGACAGTGTCTATGGCTACACCTTC
V gene: TRBV6-5; D gene: .; J gene: TRBJ1-1; clone size: .; CDR3 protein: CASSYHEGNTEAFF; CDR3 DNA: TGTGCCAGCAGTTACCATGAAGGGAACACTGAAGCTTTCTTT
V gene: TRBV18; D gene: .; J gene: TRBJ2-7; clone size: .; CDR3 protein: CASSPHPMYEQYF; CDR3 DNA: TGTGCCAGCTCACCACACCCTATGTACGAGCAGTACTTC
V gene: TRBV6-1; D gene: .; J gene: TRBJ1-5; clone size: .; CDR3 protein: CASSDGGTSNQPQHF; CDR3 DNA: TGTGCCAGCAGTGACGGGGGAACGAGCAATCAGCCCCAGCATTTT
V gene: TRBV2; D gene: .; J gene: TRBJ1-4; clone size: .; CDR3 protein: CASLGTDNEKLFF; CDR3 DNA: TGTGCCAGCTTAGGGACCGATAATGAAAAACTGTTTTTT
V gene: TRBV7-7; D gene: TRBD1; J gene: TRBJ1-4; clone size: .; CDR3 protein: CASRRHRGRIEKLFF; CDR3 DNA: TGTGCTAGCAGACGCCACAGGGGCCGAATTGAAAAACTGTTTTTT
V gene: TRBV2; D gene: TRBD1; J gene: TRBJ1-2; clone size: .; CDR3 protein: CASTPGTGGVYGYTF; CDR3 DNA: TGTGCCAGCACCCCCGGGACAGGGGGTGTCTATGGCTACACCTTC
V gene: TRBV4-1; D gene: .; J gene: TRBJ2-1; clone size: .; CDR3 protein: CASSPSTGFYNEQFF; CDR3 DNA: TGCGCCAGCAGCCCGTCGACAGGATTTTACAATGAGCAGTTCTTC
V gene: TRBV19; D gene: .; J gene: TRBJ1-1; clone size: .; CDR3 protein: CASTDRRMGTEAFF; CDR3 DNA: TGTGCCAGCACCGACAGAAGGATGGGAACTGAAGCTTTCTTT
V gene: TRBV6-6; D gene: .; J gene: TRBJ1-1; clone size: .; CDR3 protein: CASSSHRTVNTEAFF; CDR3 DNA: TGTGCCAGCAGTTCCCATCGGACTGTGAACACTGAAGCTTTCTTT
V gene: TRBV6-5; D gene: TRBD1; J gene: TRBJ1-6; clone size: .; CDR3 protein: CASSYTNRGPLHF; CDR3 DNA: TGTGCCAGCAGTTACACTAACAGGGGACCCCTCCACTTT
V gene: TRBV6-6; D gene: .; J gene: TRBJ1-6; clone size: .; CDR3 protein: CASSYSTGHNSPLHF; CDR3 DNA: TGTGCCAGCAGTTACTCCACAGGGCATAATTCACCCCTCCACTTT
V gene: TRBV9; D gene: TRBD1; J gene: TRBJ1-6; clone size: .; CDR3 protein: CASSMWDRGGSPLHF; CDR3 DNA: TGTGCCAGCAGCATGTGGGACAGGGGAGGTTCACCCCTCCACTTT
V gene: TRBV15; D gene: .; J gene: TRBJ1-6; clone size: .; CDR3 protein: CATSRDRNSYNSPLHF; CDR3 DNA: TGTGCCACCAGCAGGGACAGAAACTCCTATAATTCACCCCTCCACTTT
V gene: TRBV4-1; D gene: .; J gene: TRBJ1-4; clone size: .; CDR3 protein: CASSSGGAGKEKLFF; CDR3 DNA: TGCGCCAGCAGTTCCGGCGGGGCAGGGAAGGAAAAACTGTTTTTT
V gene: TRBV10-3; D gene: .; J gene: TRBJ1-1; clone size: .; CDR3 protein: CAIRSGGRLGNTEAFF; CDR3 DNA: TGTGCCATCAGGTCGGGGGGGCGATTAGGGAACACTGAAGCTTTCTTT
V gene: TRBV18; D gene: .; J gene: TRBJ1-1; clone size: .; CDR3 protein: CASSPGGALRTEAFF; CDR3 DNA: TGTGCCAGCTCACCAGGGGGCGCATTGAGAACTGAAGCTTTCTTT
V gene: TRBV15; D gene: .; J gene: TRBJ1-2; clone size: .; CDR3 protein: CASTSEGKGYGYTF; CDR3 DNA: TGTGCCTCCACCTCTGAGGGGAAGGGCTATGGCTACACCTTC
V gene: TRBV10-1; D gene: .; J gene: TRBJ2-7; clone size: .; CDR3 protein: CASSERDGTYEQYF; CDR3 DNA: TGCGCCAGCAGTGAGCGGGACGGAACCTACGAGCAGTACTTC
V gene: TRBV6-2/TRBV6-3; D gene: .; J gene: TRBJ2-7; clone size: .; CDR3 protein: CASSGGSSYEQYF; CDR3 DNA: TGTGCCAGCAGTGGGGGTAGCTCCTACGAGCAGTACTTC
V gene: TRBV5-1; D gene: .; J gene: TRBJ1-2; clone size: once; CDR3 protein: CASSPTGPSINYGYTF; CDR3 DNA: TGCGCCAGCAGTCCGACAGGACCCTCAATTAACTATGGCTACACCTTC
V gene: TRBV28; D gene: TRBD1; J gene: TRBJ1-1; clone size: .; CDR3 protein: CASSLEWDRGLRRSTEAFF; CDR3 DNA: TGTGCCAGCAGTTTAGAGTGGGACAGGGGGCTACGAAGAAGCACTGAAGCTTTCTTT
V gene: TRBV19; D gene: .; J gene: TRBJ1-6; clone size: .; CDR3 protein: CASSNMPLEDSPLHF; CDR3 DNA: TGTGCCAGTAGTAATATGCCTCTAGAGGATTCACCCCTCCACTTT
V gene: TRBV7-9; D gene: .; J gene: TRBJ1-2; clone size: .; CDR3 protein: CASGGDNLTNYGYTF; CDR3 DNA: TGTGCCAGCGGAGGAGACAACTTAACTAACTATGGCTACACCTTC
V gene: TRBV2; D gene: TRBD2; J gene: TRBJ2-7; clone size: .; CDR3 protein: CASLAGGRPGMSF; CDR3 DNA: TGTGCCAGCCTAGCGGGGGGGCGTCCGGGTATGAGCTTC
V gene: TRBV7-9; D gene: .; J gene: TRBJ1-4; clone size: once; CDR3 protein: CASSLAHEKLFF; CDR3 DNA: TGTGCCAGCAGCTTAGCCCATGAAAAACTGTTTTTT
V gene: TRBV14; D gene: .; J gene: TRBJ1-2; clone size: .; CDR3 protein: CASSQDRVSQHVLGGNYGYTF; CDR3 DNA: TGTGCCAGCAGCCAAGATCGCGTCTCCCAACATGTCCTTGGGGGGAACTATGGCTACACCTTC
V gene: TRBV5-1; D gene: .; J gene: TRBJ1-2; clone size: .; CDR3 protein: CASSLRVGRGYTF; CDR3 DNA: TGCGCCAGCAGCTTGCGAGTCGGCCGGGGCTACACCTTC
V gene: TRBV27; D gene: .; J gene: TRBJ2-1; clone size: .; CDR3 protein: CASSLETSRTSYNEQFF; CDR3 DNA: TGTGCCAGCAGTTTAGAAACTAGCCGCACCTCCTACAATGAGCAGTTCTTC
V gene: TRBV5-6; D gene: TRBD1; J gene: TRBJ1-2; clone size: .; CDR3 protein: CASSRGQGAIGYTF; CDR3 DNA: TGTGCCAGCAGCCGAGGACAGGGGGCAATAGGCTACACCTTC
V gene: TRBV5-1; D gene: .; J gene: TRBJ1-3; clone size: .; CDR3 protein: CASSGDAGNTIYF; CDR3 DNA: TGCGCCAGCAGCGGGGACGCTGGAAACACCATATATTTT
V gene: TRBV7-9; D gene: TRBD2; J gene: TRBJ2-1; clone size: .; CDR3 protein: CASSVHRGGTYNEQFF; CDR3 DNA: TGTGCCAGCAGCGTACATCGCGGGGGGACCTACAATGAGCAGTTCTTC
V gene: TRBV4-1; D gene: .; J gene: TRBJ1-2; clone size: .; CDR3 protein: CASRRRGWQNYGYTF; CDR3 DNA: TGCGCCAGCAGGAGGAGGGGGTGGCAGAACTATGGCTACACCTTC
V gene: TRBV7-9; D gene: .; J gene: TRBJ2-3; clone size: once; CDR3 protein: CASSLAGKGQRYF; CDR3 DNA: TGTGCCAGCAGCTTGGCAGGGAAGGGTCAGAGATATTTT
V gene: TRBV27; D gene: .; J gene: TRBJ2-7; clone size: .; CDR3 protein: CASSLSRGHPSSYEQYF; CDR3 DNA: TGTGCCAGCAGTTTATCGCGGGGACACCCGAGCTCCTACGAGCAGTACTTC
V gene: TRBV18; D gene: .; J gene: TRBJ2-1; clone size: .; CDR3 protein: CASSPPYGYNEQFF; CDR3 DNA: TGTGCCAGCTCACCACCGTACGGTTACAATGAGCAGTTCTTC
V gene: TRBV18; D gene: TRBD1; J gene: TRBJ1-1; clone size: .; CDR3 protein: CASSIGQAVAFF; CDR3 DNA: TGTGCCAGCTCAATAGGACAGGCGGTTGCTTTCTTT
V gene: TRBV10-3; D gene: TRBD1; J gene: TRBJ2-1; clone size: .; CDR3 protein: CAISGTGSNEQFF; CDR3 DNA: TGTGCCATCAGTGGGACAGGCAGCAATGAGCAGTTCTTC